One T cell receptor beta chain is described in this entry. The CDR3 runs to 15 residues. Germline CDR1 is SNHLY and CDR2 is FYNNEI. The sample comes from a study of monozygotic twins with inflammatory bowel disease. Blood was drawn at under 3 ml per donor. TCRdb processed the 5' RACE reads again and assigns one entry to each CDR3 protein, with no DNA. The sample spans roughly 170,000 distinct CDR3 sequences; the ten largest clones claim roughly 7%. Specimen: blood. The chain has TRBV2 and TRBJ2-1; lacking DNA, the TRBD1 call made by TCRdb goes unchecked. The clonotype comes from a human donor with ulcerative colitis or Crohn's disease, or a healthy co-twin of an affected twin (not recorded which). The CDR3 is CASSERPGGYNEQFF.